The T cell receptor beta chain under discussion was sequenced for a study of PD-1 blockade in classical Hodgkin lymphoma. Overall study results and limits: Whatever underlies the repertoire differences (possibly disease activity or prior therapy) remains undefined. Those achieving complete response showed baseline diversity like newly diagnosed patients.

About this clone itself: The target antigen is unknown.

The J segment lost 9 bases and the V segment lost 11 bases, leaving 17 bases of the junction unmatched. Per the germline V gene, CDR1 is ENHRY and CDR2 is SYGVKD. CDR3 size: 15 residues. The patients all showed relapse after autologous stem cell transplantation, while their brentuximab vedotin exposure varied. Complete response, partial response or progressive disease was each patient's best response. The assay was immunoSEQ multiplex PCR, and TCRdb's table has in-frame clones only and misses some. The sample includes approximately 10,000 clones, roughly nine tenths of them seen just once. The chain uses TRBV10-3 and TRBJ2-1; 9 nucleotides align to TRBD2. The source is a human donor with classical Hodgkin lymphoma. This material consisted of peripheral blood mononuclear cells (PBMCs), taken at baseline. For the CDR3, the DNA is TGTGCCCATGATCGGGCGGGAGGGCCGTGGAGTGAGCAGTTCTTC. Translation: CAHDRAGGPWSEQFF.